The present T cell receptor (beta chain) was sequenced within a study of control samples from healthy donors and cancer patients. Per the germline V gene, CDR1 is SGHTA and CDR2 is FQGNSA. This CDR3 contains 13 residues. V dropped 5 bases and J dropped 0 bases, with 2 bases sitting between them. Only in-frame clones appear in the TCRdb table, and some are missing; sequencing was by immunoSEQ multiplex PCR. The table includes approximately 46,000 clones, roughly nine tenths detected once. Sequenced input: PBMCs. This TCR was recovered from a young man with colorectal cancer. The chain carries TRBV7-2 and TRBJ2-6; D uncertain. DNA for the CDR3: TGTGCCAGCAGCCGCTCTGGGGCCAACGTCCTGACTTTC. It translates to CASSRSGANVLTF.